Described below is a single T cell receptor beta chain sequence and its context. The sample originates from a study of blood T cell repertoires in COVID-19. Study in general: PBMCs, B-cell-depleted T cells, or T cells provided the cDNA or gDNA that made up the material.

Method: immunoSEQ multiplex PCR; TCRdb's copy keeps in-frame clones and lacks some. Here the sample spans approximately 110,000 clones, about four fifths being singletons. This CDR3 spans 17 amino acids. Trimming cost V 8 bases and J 1 base, with 24 bases left between them. CDR1 and CDR2 (germline): GTSNPN, SVGIG (reference sequence). This sequence joins TRBV30 and TRBJ1-5, with a possible D match to TRBD1 (5 bases). The source of this sequence is an elderly man with acute or convalescent COVID-19. Sequenced input: peripheral blood. The CDR3 DNA reads as TGTGCCACCGAGAAATCGAAACAGGAGATGAGCAATCAGCCCCAGCATTTT. It encodes CATEKSKQEMSNQPQHF.